This TCR beta chain was observed in a study of CD8 T cells in ankylosing spondylitis. Study-wide results and caveats: What appeared characteristic of ankylosing spondylitis blood was a TCR beta motif of fewer than ten highly homologous variants. Previously reported in reactive arthritis synovial fluid and blood were some of the motif variants. Within matched ankylosing spondylitis synovial fluid, disease-linked clones were reportedly significantly enriched. With a CD8+ phenotype, disease-linked clones were relatively rare in peripheral blood.

This clonotype was recorded a few times. As yet, its antigen is unknown. Quantitative 5'-RACE with molecular barcodes generated TCR beta libraries. TCRdb re-called the 5' RACE reads with MiXCR, one entry per CDR3 protein. Here the sample spans 670,000 or so distinct CDR3 sequences, around 17% being singletons. The source of this sequence is a male donor with ankylosing spondylitis. Specimen: blood, either unsorted or a sorted T cell fraction (not recorded which).

The CDR3 DNA reads TGCAGTGCTAGGGCACAGGGCCGCGGGGACACCATATATTTT. This encodes CSARAQGRGDTIYF. The chain combines TRBV20-1 with TRBJ1-3; TRBD1 is a possible D gene (6 bases). CDR1 is DFQATT, CDR2 SNEGSKA, per germline (reference sequence). Trimming took 3 bases from V and 8 from J, leaving 17 bases between them. The CDR3 contains 14 residues.